A selection of T cell receptor beta chains follows, all from one sample in a study of cytomegalovirus exposure and HLA in healthy donors. Clones were read by immunoSEQ multiplex PCR, and TCRdb kept only the in-frame ones, dropping some. The sample shows some 170,000 clones, around 76% of them seen only once. The material sequenced was PBMCs. Receptors originate from a woman between 35 and 50 years old in good health and CMV-seronegative. Each CDR3 is given with its conserved first and last residue. A D gene is named only where the DNA matches it firmly. Where a row states a size, it is once, few, many or the class of an expanded clone; other rows omit it.

>TRBJ2-3|TRBV28|-|TRBD1
CASSLWTGLSTDTQYF
TGTGCCAGCAGTCTTTGGACAGGGCTAAGCACAGATACGCAGTATTTT
>TRBJ2-5|TRBV6-1|-|-
CASSRGLQETQYF
TGTGCCAGTTCCAGGGGATTGCAGGAGACCCAGTACTTC
>TRBJ2-7|TRBV25-1|-|TRBD1
CASSDSDRVGYEQYF
TGTGCCAGCAGTGACTCGGACAGGGTAGGCTACGAGCAGTACTTC
>TRBJ2-7|TRBV15|-|TRBD1
CATSVGGVSYEQYF
TGTGCCACCTCCGTAGGGGGCGTCTCCTACGAGCAGTACTTC
>TRBJ2-1|TRBV29-1|-|TRBD2
CSVEEGYQSLAGLSNEQFF
TGCAGCGTTGAAGAAGGGTACCAGTCACTAGCGGGACTATCCAATGAGCAGTTCTTC
>TRBJ2-2|TRBV28|-|TRBD2
CASSIRLGRGTGELFF
TGTGCCAGCAGTATTAGGCTGGGGAGGGGAACCGGGGAGCTGTTTTTT
>TRBJ1-4|TRBV6-1|-|-
CASSDFFNEKLFF
TGTGCCAGCAGTGACTTCTTTAATGAAAAACTGTTTTTT
>TRBJ2-7|TRBV30|few|-
CAGRFAYEQYF
TGTGCCGGCAGGTTCGCCTACGAGCAGTACTTC
>TRBJ2-7|TRBV30|-|-
CAWRAPLSEQYF
TGTGCCTGGAGGGCCCCCCTCTCCGAGCAGTACTTC
>TRBJ1-1|TRBV7-2|once|TRBD1
CASSPRRGTAREAFF
TGTGCCAGCAGCCCCAGAAGAGGGACAGCCCGTGAAGCTTTCTTT
>TRBJ2-7|TRBV6-5|-|TRBD1
CASSTRDRGREQYF
TGTGCCAGCAGTACCCGGGACAGGGGGCGGGAGCAGTACTTC
>TRBJ2-1|TRBV7-9|-|-
CASSLDRNEQFF
TGTGCCAGCAGCTTAGATCGCAATGAGCAGTTCTTC
>TRBJ2-1|TRBV6-5|-|-
CASSPDSDEQFF
TGTGCCAGCAGTCCGGACAGCGATGAGCAGTTCTTC
>TRBJ2-7|TRBV28|-|-
CASSLYGGANEQYF
TGTGCCAGCAGTTTATACGGGGGAGCCAATGAGCAGTACTTC
>TRBJ2-3|TRBV19|-|-
CASSIAGTDTQYF
TGTGCCAGTAGTATAGCGGGCACAGATACGCAGTATTTT
>TRBJ2-1|TRBV30|few|TRBD2
CAWRAAGVYEQFF
TGTGCCTGGAGGGCAGCGGGAGTCTATGAGCAGTTCTTC
>TRBJ1-2|TRBV21-1|-|-
CASKGGGRVVDGYTF
TGTGCCAGCAAAGGTGGAGGGAGGGTAGTGGATGGCTACACCTTC
>TRBJ1-1|TRBV19|-|-
CASSIGLTGLEAFF
TGTGCCAGTAGTATAGGGTTGACAGGCCTTGAAGCTTTCTTT